The 29 T cell receptor beta chains below all came from one sample that was sequenced in a study of shared T cell receptors in the human thymus. TCRdb's copy holds only in-frame clones and misses some; the assay was immunoSEQ multiplex PCR. Found here are hundreds of thousands of clones, about 80% of them singletons; the top ten hold more than 0.01%. These same data were also listed under a study on human thymus T cells.

The sample comprised thymocytes. The receptors were sampled from a boy under two years old with a congenital heart defect.

The V gene is TRBV4-3, the J gene TRBJ2-5, with TRBD1 identical over 8 bases. CDR1 is LGHNA and CDR2 is YSLEER in the germline V gene. The V and J ends lost 0 bases and 5 bases, in that order; junction bases with no gene match: 2. The CDR3 runs 14 residues. Here the CDR3 reads CASSQETGAETQYF. Here the CDR3 DNA reads TGCGCCAGCAGCCAAGAGACAGGGGCGGAGACCCAGTACTTC.

V and J are TRBV27 and TRBJ1-4; no clear D gene. Germline V gene data show CDR1 as MNHEY and CDR2 as SMNVEV (reference sequence). V lost 6 bases to trimming and J lost 8 bases, with 13 bases between them. The CDR3 contains 13 residues. The CDR3 spells CASRPKGGEKLFF. Here the CDR3 DNA reads TGTGCCAGCAGACCCAAGGGAGGAGAAAAACTGTTTTTT.

The chain employs TRBV30 and TRBJ2-7, with D possibly matching TRBD1 (7 bases). Germline-derived CDR1 and CDR2 are GTSNPN and SVGIG (reference sequence). Trimming shortened V by 8 bases and J by 4 bases, and 15 bases separated the two germline ends. CDR3 size: 12 residues. The DNA for the CDR3 is TGTGCCGGGGGGACAGCCTTATACGAGCAGTACTTC. Amino acids: CAGGTALYEQYF. The full variable domain, completed using reference TRBV30 and TRBJ2-7, is SQTIHQWPATLVQPVGSPLSLECTVEGTSNPNLYWYRQAAGRGLQLLFYSVGIGQISSEVPQNLSASRPQDRQFILSSKKLLLSDSGFYLCAGGTALYEQYFGPGTRLTVT.

The rearrangement joins TRBV16 to TRBJ2-1, with TRBD2 matching over 9 bases. The germline V gene has CDR1 KGHSY and CDR2 FQNENV. The CDR3 consists of 16 residues. Unmatched junction bases numbered 7, after V lost 1 base and J lost 6 bases. CDR3 nucleotide sequence: TGTGCCAGCAGCCAATTGGCGGGAGGGCCCTGCAATGAGCAGTTCTTC. As protein: CASSQLAGGPCNEQFF.

The J gene is TRBJ1-1, the V gene TRBV13; D is perhaps TRBD1 (6 bases). Germline assignment: CDR1 PRHDT and CDR2 FYEKMQ (reference sequence). CDR3 size: 14 residues. V was pared by 5 bases and J by 1 base, with 11 bases between. The CDR3 sequence: CASSRDTQNTEAFF. For the CDR3, the DNA is TGTGCCAGCAGCCGGGACACCCAGAACACTGAAGCTTTCTTT.

This chain connects TRBV27 to TRBJ2-6, with D perhaps matching TRBD2 (5 bases). Trimming left V 3 bases short and J 2 bases short, with 5 bases between. This CDR3 spans 14 amino acids. CDR1 is MNHEY and CDR2 is SMNVEV in the germline V gene (reference sequence). CDR3 loop: CASSFGAGANVLTF. The CDR3 DNA sequence: TGTGCCAGCAGTTTCGGGGCTGGGGCCAACGTCCTGACTTTC. The entire variable domain, with the rest obtained from reference TRBV27 and TRBJ2-6, is as follows: EAQVTQNPRYLITVTGKKLTVTCSQNMNHEYMSWYRQDPGLGLRQIYYSMNVEVTDKGDVPEGYKVSRKEKRNFPLILESPSPNQTSLYFCASSFGAGANVLTFGAGSRLTVL.

A few counts support this clone. V usage is TRBV9 and J usage is TRBJ2-1; 15 nucleotides agree with TRBD2. CDR1 is SGDLS and CDR2 is YYNGEE in the germline V gene. The V gene end was trimmed by 3 bases and the J gene end by 8 bases; junction bases not matched to a gene: 18. CDR3 size: 20 residues. The CDR3 DNA reads as TGTGCCAGCAGCGCCCCCTCGACGGGACTAGCGGGAGGAGGCTTGGATGAGCAGTTCTTC. Translation gives CASSAPSTGLAGGGLDEQFF.

The genes are TRBV4-1 and TRBJ1-5; D is unclear. Trimming took off 6 bases at V and 2 bases at J, with 8 bases between the two ends. The CDR3 runs 13 residues. In germline, CDR1 is MGHRA, CDR2 YSYEKL. Written as DNA, the CDR3 is TGCGCCAGCAGTCGGCAGGGCAATCAGCCCCAGCATTTT. Translating gives CASSRQGNQPQHF.

The CDR3 is CASSSGGLTEAFF. The CDR3 nucleotides are TGTGCCAGCAGCAGCGGAGGACTCACTGAAGCTTTCTTT. The chain is built from TRBV7-8 and TRBJ1-1, with unresolved D. V was cut by 5 bases and J by 4 bases, with 11 bases left in between. This CDR3 spans 13 amino acids. The germline V gene encodes CDR1 SGHVS and CDR2 FQNEAQ.

The chain links TRBV7-9 to TRBJ2-1; 10 nucleotides align to TRBD1. Germline CDR1 and CDR2: SEHNR and FQNEAQ (reference sequence). The CDR3 is 16 residues long. Losses at the gene ends were 1 base for V and 8 bases for J; bases not matched to a gene: 8. The CDR3 loop reads CASSLVGDRGSDEQFF. Here the CDR3 DNA reads TGTGCCAGCAGCTTAGTGGGGGACAGGGGATCGGATGAGCAGTTCTTC.

This clone was recorded a few times. The V and J genes are TRBV15 and TRBJ2-2, with a tentative D call TRBD1 (6 bases). Deletions cut 0 bases from V and 1 base from J, with 9 bases between. CDR1 is LNHNV, CDR2 YYDKDF, per germline (reference sequence). This CDR3 has 16 residues. This CDR3 reads CATSRETGVNTGELFF. The CDR3 DNA follows: TGTGCCACCAGCAGAGAGACAGGCGTGAACACCGGGGAGCTGTTTTTT. Full variable domain (rest looked up from reference TRBV15 and TRBJ2-2): DAMVIQNPRYQVTQFGKPVTLSCSQTLNHNVMYWYQQKSSQAPKLLFHYYDKDFNNEADTPDNFQSRRPNTSFCFLDIRSPGLGDTAMYLCATSRETGVNTGELFFGEGSRLTVL.

This clone was seen a single time. The V gene is TRBV5-5, the J gene TRBJ2-1; 9 nucleotides match TRBD2. V lost 0 bases and J lost 10; bases outside the gene matches: 8. Per germline, CDR1 SGHKS and CDR2 YYEKEE (reference sequence). This CDR3 is 15 amino acids long. CDR3 sequence (DNA): TGTGCCAGCAGCTTGGGGGGGGGACTAGCTTGGGAGCAGTTCTTC. It codes for CASSLGGGLAWEQFF.

The chain employs TRBV4-3 and TRBJ1-2; 7 bases line up with TRBD1. Germline loops: CDR1 LGHNA, CDR2 YSLEER. This CDR3 has 18 residues. After removal of 0 bases from V and 1 base from J, the junction contained 11 bases not matched to a gene. The DNA for the CDR3 is TGCGCCAGCAGCCAAGAGGGTGGGCAAGGGGGCCGTAACTATGGCTACACCTTC. Its protein is CASSQEGGQGGRNYGYTF.

This clone was seen a single time. V usage is TRBV4-2 and J usage is TRBJ2-3; 13 bases fit TRBD2. The CDR3 spans 16 residues. Germline V gene lookup returns CDR1 LGHNA and CDR2 YNFKEQ. Trimming cost V 4 bases and J 2 bases; bases outside gene matches: 3. The CDR3 sequence is CASSPTSGGSTDTQYF. CDR3 coding DNA: TGTGCCAGCAGCCCGACTAGCGGGGGGTCCACAGATACGCAGTATTTT.

The rearrangement uses TRBV28 and TRBJ1-4; the D gene is possibly TRBD1 (6 bases). CDR1 and CDR2 from the germline V gene are MDHEN and SYDVKM. Trimming left V 3 bases short and J 11 bases short, with 19 bases between. The CDR3 totals 15 residues. CDR3 DNA: TGTGCCAGCAGTTTCCGTGGACGACAGGCCCAGAAACTGTTTTTT. It codes for CASSFRGRQAQKLFF.

This sequence joins TRBV28 and TRBJ2-5; a possible D gene is TRBD1 (5 bases). This CDR3 spans 15 amino acids. V was shortened by 2 bases and J by 5 bases, with 15 bases between the two germline ends. Germline loops: CDR1 MDHEN, CDR2 SYDVKM. Here the CDR3 reads CASSLTVAGPETQYF. Here the CDR3 DNA reads TGTGCCAGCAGTTTAACGGTGGCAGGGCCCGAGACCCAGTACTTC.

The chain combines TRBV2 with TRBJ2-7; 8 nucleotides agree with TRBD2. V lost 6 bases to trimming and J lost 5 bases; unmatched junction nucleotides: 9. The CDR3 has 14 residues. Germline lookup yields CDR1 SNHLY and CDR2 FYNNEI. The CDR3 sequence: CASSLREGTDEQYF. The CDR3 coding sequence is TGTGCCAGCAGCCTCCGGGAGGGAACGGACGAGCAGTACTTC.

The rearrangement joins TRBV27 to TRBJ2-7; 10 positions match TRBD1. The germline CDR1 and CDR2 sequences are MNHEY and SMNVEV (reference sequence). CDR3 length equals 15 residues. The junction had 7 bases not matched to a gene; V was cut back by 6 bases and J by 2 bases. For the CDR3, the DNA is TGTGCCAGCAGACCCGACAGGGGGCGCGCCTACGAGCAGTACTTC. Amino acids: CASRPDRGRAYEQYF.

This chain connects TRBV30 to TRBJ2-1; a possible D gene is TRBD1 (7 bases). The CDR3 is 18 amino acids. Trimming removed 3 bases at V and 4 bases at J, with 25 bases between. Germline CDR1 is GTSNPN and CDR2 is SVGIG (reference sequence). CDR3 residues: CAWSHKGATRNGYNEQFF. DNA of the CDR3: TGTGCCTGGAGCCATAAGGGGGCGACTAGAAATGGATACAATGAGCAGTTCTTC. Together with reference TRBV30 and TRBJ2-1, the CDR3 gives the full variable domain: SQTIHQWPATLVQPVGSPLSLECTVEGTSNPNLYWYRQAAGRGLQLLFYSVGIGQISSEVPQNLSASRPQDRQFILSSKKLLLSDSGFYLCAWSHKGATRNGYNEQFFGPGTRLTVL.

Details on this clone: The limits of the CDR3 on the DNA are not certain, so only TCRdb's listed CDR3 is given. V gene TRBV6-1 combines with J gene TRBJ1-4; the table's D call TRBD1 went unverified against the DNA. The CDR3 length equals 15 residues, ends included. CDR1 and CDR2 (germline): MNHNS, SASEGT. The CDR3 sequence is CASSTSTVSNEKLFF.

The chain employs TRBV30 and TRBJ1-1; 7 positions match TRBD1. V was clipped by 2 bases and J by 1 base; unmatched bases: 10. CDR1 is GTSNPN and CDR2 is SVGIG in the germline V gene (reference sequence). CDR3 size: 16 residues. The CDR3 coding sequence is TGTGCCTGGAGTACAGTCAGACAGGGATGGAACACTGAAGCTTTCTTT. Amino acids: CAWSTVRQGWNTEAFF. Full variable domain (missing parts from reference TRBV30 and TRBJ1-1): SQTIHQWPATLVQPVGSPLSLECTVEGTSNPNLYWYRQAAGRGLQLLFYSVGIGQISSEVPQNLSASRPQDRQFILSSKKLLLSDSGFYLCAWSTVRQGWNTEAFFGQGTRLTVV.

V is TRBV12-5 and J is TRBJ2-2, with 10 bases identical to TRBD2. CDR3 length equals 17 residues. Germline V gene data show CDR1 as LGHNT and CDR2 as FRNRAP. The trim removed 1 base at V and 3 bases at J, leaving 5 bases unmatched. DNA of the CDR3: TGTGCTAGTGGTTTGGAGCCGGGACTAGCGCACACCGGGGAGCTGTTTTTT. This encodes CASGLEPGLAHTGELFF.

CDR3 residues: CASSQPGDRGERGYTF. CDR3 DNA: TGCGCCAGCAGCCAACCCGGGGACAGGGGAGAGCGGGGCTACACCTTC. The chain has TRBV4-3 and TRBJ1-2, with 10 nucleotides matching TRBD1. Germline V gene lookup returns CDR1 LGHNA and CDR2 YSLEER. The junction had 11 bases not matched to a gene; V was cut back by 2 bases and J by 8 bases. The CDR3 spans 16 residues.

This clone was detected only a few times. This chain joins TRBV2 and TRBJ2-2; D is possibly TRBD1 (5 bases). The CDR3 is 16 residues long. Trimming shortened V by 6 bases and J by 1 base, and 15 bases separated the two germline ends. The germline V gene encodes CDR1 SNHLY and CDR2 FYNNEI. CDR3 in amino acids: CASSPMGPLNTGELFF. The CDR3 DNA reads as TGTGCCAGCAGCCCGATGGGGCCCCTGAACACCGGGGAGCTGTTTTTT. Supplemented by reference TRBV2 and TRBJ2-2, the full variable domain reads EPEVTQTPSHQVTQMGQEVILRCVPISNHLYFYWYRQILGQKVEFLVSFYNNEISEKSEIFDDQFSVERPDGSNFTLKIRSTKLEDSAMYFCASSPMGPLNTGELFFGEGSRLTVL.

The gene calls are TRBV9 and TRBJ2-7; maybe TRBD2 (6 bases). CDR1 is SGDLS and CDR2 is YYNGEE in the germline V gene. V was trimmed by 4 bases and J by 3 bases, leaving 14 bases between them. The CDR3 loop spans 14 amino acids. CDR3 amino acids: CASSKWRAGYEQYF. For the CDR3, the DNA is TGTGCCAGCAGCAAGTGGAGGGCCGGCTACGAGCAGTACTTC.

The chain has TRBV28 and TRBJ2-1; 10 bases are shared with TRBD2. Germline CDR1 is MDHEN and CDR2 is SYDVKM. With V trimmed by 5 bases and J by 5 bases, 9 bases remained unmatched. The CDR3 covers 16 residues. CDR3 sequence (DNA): TGTGCCAGCAGTAAAACCGGGACTAGCGCCCACAATGAGCAGTTCTTC. Translated, it gives CASSKTGTSAHNEQFF.

This clone was observed once. V usage is TRBV2 and J usage is TRBJ2-1; 10 nucleotides agree with TRBD2. V lost 4 bases to trimming and J lost 4 bases; unmatched junction nucleotides: 4. Germline-derived CDR1 and CDR2 are SNHLY and FYNNEI. This CDR3 is 15 amino acids long. As DNA, the CDR3 is TGTGCCAGCAGTGCGCTAGCGGGGGCTTACAATGAGCAGTTCTTC. Encoded protein: CASSALAGAYNEQFF. Full variable domain (missing parts from reference TRBV2 and TRBJ2-1): EPEVTQTPSHQVTQMGQEVILRCVPISNHLYFYWYRQILGQKVEFLVSFYNNEISEKSEIFDDQFSVERPDGSNFTLKIRSTKLEDSAMYFCASSALAGAYNEQFFGPGTRLTVL.

This clone was detected only once. The V gene is TRBV29-1, the J gene TRBJ2-6, with D possibly being TRBD2 (6 bases). In germline, CDR1 is SQVTM, CDR2 ANQGSEA. Deletions cut 5 bases from V and 0 bases from J, with 20 bases between. The length of the CDR3 is 18 residues. The CDR3 DNA reads as TGCAGCGTTCAGCCCCACGGAGACGGGAGCTCTGGGGCCAACGTCCTGACTTTC. Translating it yields CSVQPHGDGSSGANVLTF.

The chain links TRBV5-5 to TRBJ2-4; TRBD2 matches 10 bases. The CDR3 has 19 amino acids. Germline-derived CDR1 and CDR2 are SGHKS and YYEKEE (reference sequence). J gave up 7 bases and V 0 bases, and 16 bases lay outside the gene matches. CDR3 in amino acids: CASSLEFSAGGPKGNIQYF. CDR3 bases: TGTGCCAGCAGCTTGGAATTCTCAGCGGGAGGGCCCAAGGGGAACATTCAGTACTTC.